Many counts were recorded for the clone carrying this T cell receptor (beta chain). Its target is not known. TCRdb redid the calling of the 5' RACE reads with MiXCR, one entry per CDR3 protein. This table holds about 23,000 distinct CDR3 sequences, less than 5% found once. As to time point: sample taken at primary tumor resection. Samples were donated by 72 untreated early-stage non-small cell lung cancer patients. Frozen PBMC, nontumor lung or tumor provided whole RNA, which was sequenced unsorted. This sample stems from a study of spatial heterogeneity in lung cancer. Study context: As counted in raw reads, each unique TCR and UMI combination appeared more than ten times on average.

Overall study findings and caveats: Alpha and beta chain coverage of tumor T cells was estimated at about 7.4% and 14%, respectively. Counts of expanded intratumoral alpha and beta TCRs tracked tumor mutation counts.

Germline V lookup: CDR1 SQVTM, CDR2 ANQGSEA. V lost 3 bases, J lost 2 bases, and 1 base stayed unmatched. This CDR3 spans 13 amino acids. Sequenced material: lung tumor tissue, taken at surgery. This receptor was identified in a male donor with early-stage non-small cell lung cancer. The gene calls are TRBV29-1 and TRBJ1-3, with 7 bases matching TRBD1. The DNA for the CDR3 is TGCAGCGTTGAGACAGGGACTGGAAACACCATATATTTT. Translation: CSVETGTGNTIYF.